One sample yielded the 26 T cell receptor beta chains listed below, sequenced in a study of CD8 T cells in ankylosing spondylitis. TCRdb independently ran MiXCR on the 5' RACE reads; one entry per CDR3 protein. The table lists 150,000 or so distinct CDR3 sequences, 9.8% of them singletons. The sequencing sample was made of blood, either unsorted or a sorted T cell fraction (not recorded which). The receptors here all came from a female donor with ankylosing spondylitis or in good health (not recorded which).

The genes are TRBV5-5 and TRBJ2-7; 9 nucleotides match TRBD2. Looked up from germline, CDR1 is SGHKS and CDR2 is YYEKEE (reference sequence). This CDR3 comprises 15 residues. The J segment lost 7 bases and the V segment lost 2 bases, leaving 10 bases of the junction unmatched. Written as DNA, the CDR3 is TGTGCCAGCAGCTTAGATGCGGGACTAGCTAAAGAGCAGTACTTC. Encoded protein: CASSLDAGLAKEQYF.

The V call is TRBV7-2, the J call TRBJ1-6, with D perhaps matching TRBD1 (5 bases). CDR3 length: 13 residues. CDR1 SGHTA and CDR2 FQGNSA come from the germline V gene. The germline V and J ends were trimmed by 3 bases and 10 bases, with 10 bases remaining between them. The CDR3 DNA reads as TGTGCCAGCAGCTTCTCAGGGCCATCACCCCTCCACTTT. It encodes CASSFSGPSPLHF.

The genes are TRBV18 and TRBJ2-7, with 12 nucleotides matching TRBD2. This CDR3 is built from 15 residues. V gave up 3 bases and J gave up 4 bases; unmatched junction bases: 4. Per the germline V gene, CDR1 is KGHSH and CDR2 is LQKENI. The CDR3 DNA reads TGTGCCAGCTCACCCGAGGGACTAGCGGGTTACGAGCAGTACTTC. This gives the protein CASSPEGLAGYEQYF.

This clonotype was counted a few times. The V call is TRBV4-2, the J call TRBJ2-2, with 7 bases matching TRBD2. CDR1 LGHNA and CDR2 YNFKEQ come from the germline V gene. CDR3 length: 18 amino acids. Unmatched junction bases numbered 18, after V lost 4 bases and J lost 7 bases. CDR3 in amino acids: CASSPAMWEGRENGELFF. Here the CDR3 DNA reads TGTGCCAGCAGCCCCGCCATGTGGGAGGGCAGGGAGAACGGGGAGCTGTTTTTT.

This clonotype has at least ten counts. The V call is TRBV9, the J call TRBJ2-1; 7 positions match TRBD2. CDR3 length equals 12 residues. From germline, CDR1 is SGDLS and CDR2 YYNGEE. V was pared by 3 bases and J by 7 bases, with 1 base of the junction left unmatched. CDR3 amino acids: CASSGSGNEQFF. The CDR3 DNA reads TGTGCCAGCAGCGGTAGCGGGAATGAGCAGTTCTTC.

This clonotype turned up a few times. The chain links TRBV20-1 to TRBJ2-7; 9 bases are a match to TRBD1. There are 14 residues in the CDR3. CDR1 and CDR2 (germline): DFQATT, SNEGSKA (reference sequence). V was clipped by 5 bases and J by 6 bases; unmatched bases: 11. CDR3 amino acids: CSARPGTGSGEQYF. The CDR3 nucleotides are TGCAGTGCTCGACCCGGGACAGGGTCGGGCGAGCAGTACTTC.

This clonotype was observed a few times. The CDR3 loop is CASSPRQGPSYEQYF. CDR3 bases: TGTGCCAGCAGCCCGCGACAGGGGCCGTCCTACGAGCAGTACTTC. The V and J genes are TRBV11-2 and TRBJ2-7, with 8 nucleotides matching TRBD1. Germline loops: CDR1 SGHAT, CDR2 FQNNGV. Trimming removed 5 bases from V and 1 base from J; junction bases left unmatched: 7. The CDR3 consists of 15 residues.

The chain carries TRBV18 and TRBJ2-7; D may be TRBD1 (5 bases). V lost 3 bases and J lost 0, with 21 bases in between. The CDR3 runs to 18 residues. Germline CDR1 KGHSH, CDR2 LQKENI. In DNA, the CDR3 is TGTGCCAGCTCACCCAAACGGGTAGGGCAGGGCAGCTCCTACGAGCAGTACTTC. As protein: CASSPKRVGQGSSYEQYF.

This clonotype showed up many times. The genes are TRBV4-3 and TRBJ1-1, with D possibly matching TRBD1 (5 bases). Germline V gene lookup returns CDR1 LGHNA and CDR2 YSLEER. CDR3 length equals 15 residues. Between the trimmed V and J ends, which lost 4 bases and 5 bases, there was a span of 17 bases. The CDR3 is CASSRGAPRGTEAFF. CDR3 coding DNA: TGCGCCAGCAGCCGAGGGGCCCCCCGGGGGACTGAAGCTTTCTTT.

This clonotype came up a few times. This chain links TRBV10-2 with TRBJ2-7; 9 nucleotides match TRBD2. Unmatched junction bases numbered 11, after V lost 10 bases and J lost 7 bases. CDR1 and CDR2 from the germline V gene are WSHSY and SAAADI. The CDR3 covers 13 residues. CDR3 sequence: CATLTSGSGEQYF. The CDR3 nucleotides read TGCGCCACCCTGACTAGCGGCTCGGGAGAGCAGTACTTC.

This clonotype was found many times. The V call is TRBV5-6, the J call TRBJ2-1; tentatively, D is TRBD1 (6 bases). CDR3 length: 16 amino acids. Trimming cost V 2 bases and J 4 bases, with 16 bases left between them. In germline, CDR1 is SGHDT, CDR2 YYEEEE. The CDR3 sequence is CASSFGTPGAYNEQFF. As DNA, the CDR3 is TGTGCCAGCAGCTTTGGGACACCTGGGGCGTACAATGAGCAGTTCTTC.

The CDR3 region has the DNA TGTGCCAGCAGTTTAGACAGGTATGAGCAGTTCTTC. Protein product: CASSLDRYEQFF. This rearrangement joins TRBV27 to TRBJ2-1, with a tentative D call TRBD1 (6 bases). The CDR3 is 12 residues long. V lost 2 bases, J lost 8 bases, and 7 bases lay in between. Germline lookup yields CDR1 MNHEY and CDR2 SMNVEV (reference sequence).

In this sample, this clonotype turned up a few times. In DNA form, the CDR3 reads TGTGCCAGCTCTACAGGGATACGCAATCAGCCCCAGCATTTT. This encodes CASSTGIRNQPQHF. The rearrangement joins TRBV27 to TRBJ1-5, with a tentative D call TRBD1 (6 bases). CDR3 size: 14 residues. The germline CDR1 and CDR2 sequences are MNHEY and SMNVEV (reference sequence). V dropped 8 bases and J dropped 2 bases, with 13 bases sitting between them.

V gene TRBV9 combines with J gene TRBJ1-1; D call uncertain. Between the trimmed V and J ends, which lost 6 bases and 6 bases, there was a span of 9 bases. The CDR3 extends over 11 amino acids. Germline lookup yields CDR1 SGDLS and CDR2 YYNGEE. The CDR3 region has the DNA TGTGCCAGCACCGCGGGCCCTGAAGCTTTCTTT. It encodes CASTAGPEAFF.

This clonotype was recorded at least ten times. The chain links TRBV27 to TRBJ2-1; 7 nucleotides align to TRBD2. CDR1 and CDR2 (germline): MNHEY, SMNVEV (reference sequence). This CDR3 has 11 residues. V was pared by 3 bases and J by 12 bases, with 2 bases of the junction left unmatched. Here the CDR3 reads CASSFGGRQFF. DNA for the CDR3: TGTGCCAGCAGTTTCGGGGGGAGGCAGTTCTTC.

The chain combines TRBV29-1 with TRBJ1-1, with a tentative D call TRBD1 (5 bases). Looked up from germline, CDR1 is SQVTM and CDR2 is ANQGSEA. The CDR3 is 11 amino acids. Between the trimmed V and J ends, which lost 7 bases and 4 bases, there was a span of 10 bases. CDR3 DNA sequence: TGCAGCGGCGAAAGGGGCACTGAAGCTTTCTTT. This sequence encodes CSGERGTEAFF. The full variable domain, with the rest looked up from reference TRBV29-1 and TRBJ1-1, is SAVISQKPSRDICQRGTSLTIQCQVDSQVTMMFWYRQQPGQSLTLIATANQGSEATYESGFVIDKFPISRPNLTFSTLTVSNMSPEDSSIYLCSGERGTEAFFGQGTRLTVV.

Many counts were recorded for this clonotype. The CDR3 sequence: CASSQDHYSLPNTEAFF. For the CDR3, the DNA is TGCGCCAGCAGCCAAGATCACTACAGCTTACCAAACACTGAAGCTTTCTTT. The chain couples TRBV4-3 to TRBJ1-1, with unresolved D. The germline V and J ends were trimmed by 0 bases and 2 bases, with 16 bases remaining between them. Germline CDR1 and CDR2: LGHNA and YSLEER. The CDR3 covers 17 residues.

This clonotype came up a few times. This chain links TRBV7-9 with TRBJ2-1; 11 bases fit TRBD2. V dropped 6 bases and J dropped 8; count of bases not matched to a gene: 15. The germline gives CDR1 SEHNR, CDR2 FQNEAQ (reference sequence). The CDR3 runs to 17 residues. Here the CDR3 DNA reads TGTGCCAGCAGGCCCCCAGCACTAGCGGGAGTTTTCCATGAGCAGTTCTTC. Amino acids: CASRPPALAGVFHEQFF.

The chain has TRBV27 and TRBJ2-2; D call uncertain. The CDR3 is 12 amino acids. V was cut by 3 bases and J by 6 bases, with 5 bases left in between. Germline V gene sequence: CDR1 MNHEY, CDR2 SMNVEV (reference sequence). CDR3 in DNA: TGTGCCAGCAGTTTTAATCCCGGGGAGCTGTTTTTT. This translates into CASSFNPGELFF.

This clonotype was seen many times. J is TRBJ2-1 and V is TRBV20-1, with 12 bases lining up with TRBD1. The CDR3 contains 20 residues. J lost 0 bases, V lost 5 bases, and 17 bases had no gene match. Germline-derived CDR1 and CDR2 are DFQATT and SNEGSKA (reference sequence). The CDR3 DNA sequence: TGCAGTGCTGACGGAATTTCCGGGACAGGGGGCTTGGGCTCCTACAATGAGCAGTTCTTC. It yields the protein CSADGISGTGGLGSYNEQFF.

A few counts support this clonotype. This chain connects TRBV19 to TRBJ2-1, with D possibly TRBD2 on 6 matching bases. Germline V gene data show CDR1 as LNHDA and CDR2 as SQIVND (reference sequence). Trimming pared 6 bases from V and 5 bases from J, leaving 11 bases between. The CDR3 contains 13 residues. The DNA of the CDR3 is TGTGCCAGTAGCCCGGGACTTGACAATGAGCAGTTCTTC. It translates to CASSPGLDNEQFF.

This clonotype appeared once. The genes are TRBV28 and TRBJ2-3; D possibly uses TRBD1 or TRBD2 (5 bases each). CDR1 is MDHEN, CDR2 SYDVKM, per germline. Deletions cut 4 bases from V and 0 bases from J, with 11 bases between. The CDR3 is 15 amino acids. The CDR3 region is CASSWKGRSTDTQYF. The DNA of the CDR3 is TGTGCCAGCAGTTGGAAGGGACGCAGCACAGATACGCAGTATTTT.

This clonotype was seen more than once but under ten times. V gene TRBV19 combines with J gene TRBJ2-2; 9 bases align to TRBD1. The CDR3 extends over 16 amino acids. The germline gives CDR1 LNHDA, CDR2 SQIVND (reference sequence). V lost 5 bases, J lost 3 bases, and 7 bases stayed unmatched. CDR3 residues: CASSGGTGPDTGELFF. For the CDR3, the DNA is TGTGCCAGTAGTGGGGGGACAGGGCCCGACACCGGGGAGCTGTTTTTT. The complete variable domain, with remaining parts taken from reference TRBV19 and TRBJ2-2, reads DGGITQSPKYLFRKEGQNVTLSCEQNLNHDAMYWYRQDPGQGLRLIYYSQIVNDFQKGDIAEGYSVSREKKESFPLTVTSAQKNPTAFYLCASSGGTGPDTGELFFGEGSRLTVL.

This rearrangement joins TRBV27 to TRBJ2-1, with D perhaps matching TRBD1 (6 bases). The CDR3 runs to 15 residues. The V end was cut by 3 bases, the J end by 5 bases, with 14 bases between. The germline V gene has CDR1 MNHEY and CDR2 SMNVEV (reference sequence). The CDR3 DNA follows: TGTGCCAGCAGTTTTAGTTCGGACAGCGACAATGAGCAGTTCTTC. This sequence encodes CASSFSSDSDNEQFF.

The chain couples TRBV27 to TRBJ1-2; D is ambiguous. The CDR3 has 15 amino acids. Germline lookup yields CDR1 MNHEY and CDR2 SMNVEV (reference sequence). Trimming shortened V by 6 bases and J by 1 base, and 15 bases separated the two germline ends. The CDR3, as DNA: TGTGCCAGCAGCTCTCGCACGTATGGTAACTATGGCTACACCTTC. It yields the protein CASSSRTYGNYGYTF.

The chain carries TRBV9 and TRBJ2-2, with D uncertain. Germline V lookup: CDR1 SGDLS, CDR2 YYNGEE. The V and J ends lost 3 bases and 7 bases respectively, with 10 bases between them. The CDR3 spans 13 residues. DNA for the CDR3: TGTGCCAGCAGCGGCCCCGATGGCGGGGAGCTGTTTTTT. This sequence encodes CASSGPDGGELFF.